This TCR beta chain was sequenced during a study of cytomegalovirus exposure and HLA in healthy donors. Study overall: Inside one of the first data releases sat some 93 million unique TCRs taken from HLA-typed donors.

Germline CDR1 and CDR2: KGHSH and LQKENI. Trimming left V 5 bases short and J 2 bases short, with 7 bases between. This CDR3 is built from 13 residues. The PCR used 60 Vbeta and 13 Jbeta primers. Produced via immunoSEQ multiplex PCR; TCRdb's table is partial and in-frame only. There are around 86,000 clones in the sample; roughly 85% occur only once, and 6% lies in the top ten. Specimen: PBMCs. This clonotype was sampled from a female donor in good health and CMV-seronegative. The chain links TRBV18 to TRBJ1-5; D not certain. DNA for the CDR3: TGTGCCAGCTCAGCAGATGGCAATCAGCCCCAGCATTTT. Amino acid sequence: CASSADGNQPQHF.